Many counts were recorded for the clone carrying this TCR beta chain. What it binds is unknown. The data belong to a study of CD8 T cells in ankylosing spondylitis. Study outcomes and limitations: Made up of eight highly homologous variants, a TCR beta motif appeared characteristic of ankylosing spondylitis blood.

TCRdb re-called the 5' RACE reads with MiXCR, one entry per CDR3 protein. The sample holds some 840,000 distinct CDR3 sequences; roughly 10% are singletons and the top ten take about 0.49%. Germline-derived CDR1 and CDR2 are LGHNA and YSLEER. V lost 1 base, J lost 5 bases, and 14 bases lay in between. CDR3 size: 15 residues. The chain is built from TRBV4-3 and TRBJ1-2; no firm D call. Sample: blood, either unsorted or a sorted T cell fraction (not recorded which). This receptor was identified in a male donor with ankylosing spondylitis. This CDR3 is CASSQGHGRGYGYTF. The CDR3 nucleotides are TGCGCCAGCAGCCAAGGTCATGGACGGGGTTATGGCTACACCTTC.